This T cell receptor beta chain was profiled in a study of T cell repertoires in cytomegalovirus infection. Study background: Public TCR beta signatures indicated both CMV infection and matching HLA type.

Germline CDR1 and CDR2: MNHEY and SVGEGT. The CDR3 covers 12 residues. V was pared by 6 bases and J by 4 bases, with 10 bases between. TCRdb used MiXCR to reprocess the reads, holding one entry per CDR3 protein. The table includes 700,000 to 900,000 distinct CDR3 sequences, 25% to 30% detected once. This clonotype was counted only a few times. The antigen is undetermined. The TCR comes from a human donor in good health (CMV status not recorded). Some clones in this sample may be carry-over from other donors' samples. The sequencing here drew on cultured CD8+ T cells from PBMCs, taken from culture after CMV antigen stimulation. The chain employs TRBV6-2 or TRBV6-3 and TRBJ2-7; maybe TRBD2 (5 bases). CDR3 bases: TGTGCCAGCAGAGACGGAGGATACGAGCAGTACTTC. This sequence encodes CASRDGGYEQYF.